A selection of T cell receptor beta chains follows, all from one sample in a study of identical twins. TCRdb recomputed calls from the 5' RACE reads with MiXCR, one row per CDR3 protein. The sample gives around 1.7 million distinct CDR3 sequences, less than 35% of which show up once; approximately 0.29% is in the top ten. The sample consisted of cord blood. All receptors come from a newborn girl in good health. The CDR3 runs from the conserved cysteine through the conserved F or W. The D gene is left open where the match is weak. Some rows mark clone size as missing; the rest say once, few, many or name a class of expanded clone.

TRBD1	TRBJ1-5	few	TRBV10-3	CAISNFISQGAQPQHF	TGTGCCATCAGTAATTTCATCTCTCAGGGGGCTCAGCCCCAGCATTTT
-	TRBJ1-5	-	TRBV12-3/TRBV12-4	CASSPSRIMGPQHF	TGTGCCAGCAGCCCTTCACGGATCATGGGGCCCCAGCATTTT
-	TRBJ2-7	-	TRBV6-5	CASSYSPAPLGEQYF	TGTGCCAGCAGTTACTCGCCGGCACCACTAGGCGAGCAGTACTTC
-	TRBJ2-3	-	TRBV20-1	CSASVRGRNTQYF	TGCAGTGCTTCCGTCCGGGGACGTAATACGCAGTATTTT
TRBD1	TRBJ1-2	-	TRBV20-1	CSAGAGTGKLLAYGYTF	TGCAGTGCTGGCGCAGGGACAGGGAAGCTGCTTGCCTATGGCTACACCTTC
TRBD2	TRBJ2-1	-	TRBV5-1	CASSMTSGGGEQFF	TGCGCCAGCAGCATGACTAGCGGGGGGGGTGAGCAGTTCTTC
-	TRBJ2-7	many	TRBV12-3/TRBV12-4	CASSSAPNYEQYF	TGTGCCAGCAGTTCCGCGCCCAACTACGAGCAGTACTTC
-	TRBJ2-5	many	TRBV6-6	CASRPTSRETQYF	TGTGCCAGCAGGCCAACTAGCCGAGAGACCCAGTACTTC
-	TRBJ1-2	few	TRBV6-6	CASAEQTNYGYTF	TGTGCCAGCGCGGAACAGACCAACTATGGCTACACCTTC
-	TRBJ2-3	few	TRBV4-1	CASSQVGLGGTDTQYF	TGCGCCAGCAGCCAAGTGGGACTCGGGGGCACAGATACGCAGTATTTT
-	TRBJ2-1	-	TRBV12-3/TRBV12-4	CASSPVADNEQFF	TGTGCCAGCAGTCCCGTAGCGGACAATGAGCAGTTCTTC
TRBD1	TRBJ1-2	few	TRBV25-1	CASTARDRDFDGYTF	TGTGCCAGCACCGCCAGGGACAGGGACTTCGATGGCTACACCTTC
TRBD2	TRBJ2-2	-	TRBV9	CASSVGLAGPGELFF	TGTGCCAGCAGCGTAGGACTAGCGGGGCCCGGGGAGCTGTTTTTT
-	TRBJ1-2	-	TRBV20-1	CRPDGTNYGYTF	TGCAGACCCGACGGTACTAACTATGGCTACACCTTC
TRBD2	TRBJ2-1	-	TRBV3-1	CASSHPSGRGSYNEQFF	TGTGCCAGCAGCCACCCTAGCGGGAGGGGGTCCTACAATGAGCAGTTCTTC